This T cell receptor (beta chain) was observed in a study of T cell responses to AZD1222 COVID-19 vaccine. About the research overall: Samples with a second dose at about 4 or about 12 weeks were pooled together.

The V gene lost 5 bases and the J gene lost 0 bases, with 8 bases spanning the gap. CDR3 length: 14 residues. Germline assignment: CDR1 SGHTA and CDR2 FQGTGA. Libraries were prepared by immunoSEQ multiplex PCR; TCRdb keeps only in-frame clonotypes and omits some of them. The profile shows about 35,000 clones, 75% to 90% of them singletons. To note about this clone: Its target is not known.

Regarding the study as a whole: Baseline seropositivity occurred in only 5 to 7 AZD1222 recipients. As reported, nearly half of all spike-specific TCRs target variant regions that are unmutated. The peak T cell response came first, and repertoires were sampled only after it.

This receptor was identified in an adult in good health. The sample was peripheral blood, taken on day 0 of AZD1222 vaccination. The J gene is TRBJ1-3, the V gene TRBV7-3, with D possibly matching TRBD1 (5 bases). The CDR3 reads CASSIDSSGNTIYF. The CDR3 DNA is TGTGCCAGCAGCATCGACAGCTCTGGAAACACCATATATTTT.